This entry lists 30 T cell receptor beta chains sequenced from one sample in a study of regulatory T cells in long-lasting Graves disease. Indicated time point: newly diagnosed GD, antithyroid drugs for less than 3 months. RNA isolated from PBMCs was used to make the TCR library. In building TCR beta libraries, iRepertoire HTBI primers were used together with Arm-PCR of CDR3 regions. TCRdb re-analysed the multiplex PCR reads in MiXCR, keeping a single row per CDR3 protein. The profile shows approximately 230,000 distinct CDR3 sequences, around 16% of them singletons. The input for sequencing was peripheral blood mononuclear cells (PBMCs), taken at new diagnosis, from a patient treated with antithyroid drugs. These receptors were taken from a female donor with Graves disease.

This clonotype was seen many times. The chain is built from TRBV12-5 and TRBJ1-3; the D is unclear. V was pared by 0 bases and J by 2 bases, with 11 bases between. The CDR3 runs to 16 residues. CDR1 is LGHNT, CDR2 FRNRAP, per germline. The CDR3 DNA sequence: TGTGCTAGTGGTTTGGTCCGGAGTTTCACTGGAAACACCATATATTTT. Encoded protein: CASGLVRSFTGNTIYF.

At least ten counts were recorded for this clonotype. J is TRBJ2-2 and V is TRBV6-1; TRBD2 matches 12 bases. This CDR3 is 15 amino acids long. In germline, CDR1 is MNHNS, CDR2 SASEGT. V shed 4 bases, J shed 3 bases, and the junction held 0 bases outside the gene matches. The CDR3 coding sequence is TGTGCCAGCAGTGGACTAGCGGGAGACACCGGGGAGCTGTTTTTT. Encoded protein: CASSGLAGDTGELFF.

This clonotype was counted between two and nine times. V and J are TRBV2 and TRBJ2-3; the match to TRBD1 covers 7 bases. This CDR3 comprises 12 residues. V shed 5 bases, J shed 5 bases, and the junction held 1 base outside the gene matches. Germline assignment: CDR1 SNHLY and CDR2 FYNNEI. CDR3 loop: CASSTGEDTQYF. CDR3 coding DNA: TGTGCCAGCAGTACAGGGGAAGATACGCAGTATTTT.

This clonotype was counted many times. V usage is TRBV30 and J usage is TRBJ1-6, with D unresolved. Germline CDR1 is GTSNPN and CDR2 is SVGIG (reference sequence). V lost 8 bases and J lost 4, with 9 bases in between. There are 12 residues in the CDR3. This CDR3 is CARGAYNSPLHF. CDR3 DNA sequence: TGTGCCCGAGGCGCTTATAATTCACCCCTCCACTTT.

This clonotype was detected ten times or more. This chain uses TRBV12-3 or TRBV12-4 with TRBJ1-1; 8 nucleotides agree with TRBD1. With V trimmed by 5 bases and J by 7 bases, 3 bases remained unmatched. The CDR3 has 12 amino acids. In DNA, the CDR3 is TGTGCCAGCAGTCAGGGGGCCCTTGAAGCTTTCTTT. Translated, it gives CASSQGALEAFF.

This clonotype occurred a few times. Given a much more abundant clone one base away, this may be a read error. V gene TRBV3-1 combines with J gene TRBJ2-3, with 9 bases identical to TRBD2. Germline CDR1 LGHDT, CDR2 YNNKEL (reference sequence). CDR3 length: 18 amino acids. The CDR3 DNA reads as TGTGGCAGCAGTCCTTTCCCTCGACTAGCGGCCAGCACAGATACGCAGTATTTT. As protein: CGSSPFPRLAASTDTQYF.

A word on this clonotype: A much larger clone lies a single base off, so this may be a read error. The gene calls are TRBV11-2 and TRBJ2-5; D ambiguous. V was cut by 7 bases and J by 3 bases, with 12 bases left in between. The CDR3 extends over 13 amino acids. Germline V gene lookup returns CDR1 SGHAT and CDR2 FQNNGV. CDR3 bases: TGTGCCAGCAACTACGCCCCGAAAGAGACCCAGTACTTC. Amino acid sequence: CASNYAPKETQYF.

This chain uses TRBV6-2 or TRBV6-3 with TRBJ1-6, with 9 bases that match TRBD1. With 8 bases clipped from V and 8 bases from J, the junction kept 4 bases outside the gene matches. The length of the CDR3 is 13 residues. The germline CDR1 and CDR2 sequences are MNHEY and SVGEGT. CDR3 loop: CASSDRGHSPLHF. CDR3 bases: TGTGCCAGCTCGGACAGGGGACATTCACCCCTCCACTTT.

This clonotype was counted a single time. V and J are TRBV7-3 and TRBJ2-3; D gene uncertain. Trimming pared 5 bases from V and 2 bases from J, leaving 14 bases between. Germline assignment: CDR1 SGHTA and CDR2 FQGTGA. The CDR3 consists of 15 residues. The CDR3 bases are TGTGCCAGCAGCCCAGATACTTGGTCCACAGATACGCAGTATTTT. It is translated as CASSPDTWSTDTQYF. Full variable domain (missing parts from reference TRBV7-3 and TRBJ2-3): GAGVSQTPSNKVTEKGKYVELRCDPISGHTALYWYRQSLGQGPEFLIYFQGTGAADDSGLPNDRFFAVRPEGSVSTLKIQRTERGDSAVYLCASSPDTWSTDTQYFGPGTRLTVL.

This clonotype was seen a few times. The chain is built from TRBV19 and TRBJ2-5; 12 nucleotides align to TRBD2. There are 18 residues in the CDR3. Losses at the gene ends were 0 bases for V and 5 bases for J; bases not matched to a gene: 10. The V gene's germline CDR1 is LNHDA and CDR2 SQIVND (reference sequence). The CDR3: CASSIDGPSGRAGETQYF. Here the CDR3 DNA reads TGTGCCAGTAGTATAGATGGGCCTAGCGGGAGGGCCGGGGAGACCCAGTACTTC.

This clonotype has at least ten counts. This rearrangement joins TRBV5-4 to TRBJ2-3; D call uncertain. This CDR3 comprises 13 residues. V was shortened by 1 base and J by 0 bases, with 3 bases between the two germline ends. Germline CDR1 is SGHNT and CDR2 is YYREEE (reference sequence). DNA for the CDR3: TGTGCCAGCAGCTTGTACAGCACAGATACGCAGTATTTT. It is translated as CASSLYSTDTQYF.

This clonotype has at least ten counts. Its ends do not fully match the called genes, so a read error is possible. Here the CDR3 reads CASSLDPAGRRSVF. The CDR3 bases are TGTGCCAGCAGCTTAGATCCGGCGGGGCGAAGGAGTGTCTTC. V is TRBV7-2 and J is TRBJ2-7; D possibly corresponds to TRBD2 (6 bases). The CDR3 runs 14 residues. CDR1 and CDR2 (germline): SGHTA, FQGNSA.

This clonotype was seen a single time. The V and J genes are TRBV6-4 and TRBJ2-1; 7 bases map to TRBD1. The V segment lost 2 bases and the J segment 11 bases; nucleotides outside the gene matches: 3. Germline values: CDR1 MRHNA, CDR2 SNTAGT. The CDR3 runs to 12 residues. The CDR3 region has the DNA TGTGCCAGCAGTGACGACAGGGTTAAGCAGTTCTTC. Its protein product is CASSDDRVKQFF.

This clonotype has ten or more counts. The V gene is TRBV20-1, the J gene TRBJ2-1; 9 bases fit TRBD2. The V gene end was trimmed by 6 bases and the J gene end by 9 bases; junction bases not matched to a gene: 12. The CDR3 loop spans 14 amino acids. CDR1 and CDR2 (germline): DFQATT, SNEGSKA (reference sequence). The CDR3 loop is CSALAPIAGVEQFF. Written as DNA, the CDR3 is TGCAGTGCCCTAGCTCCCATAGCGGGAGTTGAGCAGTTCTTC.

The table lists this clonotype with many counts. The genes are TRBV2 and TRBJ1-6; D not certain. There are 13 residues in the CDR3. The ends were cut back, 2 bases at V and 7 bases at J, with 6 bases in the middle. Germline V gives CDR1 SNHLY, CDR2 FYNNEI. The CDR3 is CASSENGNSPLHF. The CDR3 DNA follows: TGTGCCAGCAGTGAAAACGGGAATTCACCCCTCCACTTT.

This clonotype came up many times. The CDR3 DNA reads TGTGCCAGCAGTGAAAGGGCAGGGGAGCCCCCCAATGAGCAGTTCTTC. This sequence encodes CASSERAGEPPNEQFF. The V call is TRBV6-2 or TRBV6-3, the J call TRBJ2-1, with a possible D match to TRBD1 (6 bases). The germline V and J ends were trimmed by 5 bases and 6 bases, with 20 bases remaining between them. This CDR3 region has 16 residues. In germline, CDR1 is MNHEY, CDR2 SVGEGT.

Ten or more counts support this clonotype. Its ends do not fully match the called genes, so a read error is possible. CDR3 region: CASRIEAGHQPQHF. The CDR3, as DNA: TGTGCCAGTAGGATAGAAGCGGGGCATCAGCCCCAGCATTTT. V usage is TRBV19 and J usage is TRBJ1-5; D perhaps matches TRBD1 (5 bases). Per the germline V gene, CDR1 is LNHDA and CDR2 is SQIVND (reference sequence). The CDR3 runs 14 residues.

This clonotype was picked up many times. The genes are TRBV7-9 and TRBJ2-7, with 9 bases fitting TRBD1. This CDR3 has 13 amino acids. Looked up from germline, CDR1 is SEHNR and CDR2 is FQNEAQ (reference sequence). J gave up 1 base and V 6 bases, and 1 base lay outside the gene matches. The DNA of the CDR3 is TGTGCCAGCAGGGGACAGGGATCCTACGAGCAGTACTTC. Its protein is CASRGQGSYEQYF.

This clonotype was recorded many times. The rearrangement links TRBV6-1 to TRBJ1-2; D is unclear. This CDR3 spans 12 amino acids. Germline loops: CDR1 MNHNS, CDR2 SASEGT. V was shortened by 6 bases and J by 5 bases, with 10 bases between the two germline ends. CDR3 coding DNA: TGTGCCAGCAGACGACTGGAATATGGCTACACCTTC. It is translated as CASRRLEYGYTF.

This clonotype was counted between two and nine times. The V gene is TRBV10-2, the J gene TRBJ2-7; no reliable D call. Germline CDR1 is WSHSY and CDR2 is SAAADI. This CDR3 is built from 14 residues. V lost 5 bases and J lost 0, with 11 bases in between. The CDR3 sequence: CASSRTAISYEQYF. DNA of the CDR3: TGCGCCAGCAGTCGCACTGCCATCTCCTACGAGCAGTACTTC.

The chain recombines TRBV12-3 or TRBV12-4 with TRBJ1-3; TRBD1 is a possible D gene (5 bases). The V and J ends lost 3 bases and 0 bases respectively, with 6 bases between them. The CDR3 contains 14 residues. This CDR3 reads CASSFDSSGNTIYF. The CDR3 bases are TGTGCCAGCAGTTTTGACAGCTCTGGAAACACCATATATTTT.

This clonotype was counted only a few times. V usage is TRBV12-3 or TRBV12-4 and J usage is TRBJ2-1; 7 nucleotides align to TRBD1. Losses at the gene ends were 6 bases for V and 1 base for J; bases not matched to a gene: 6. The CDR3 contains 15 residues. In DNA form, the CDR3 reads TGTGCCAGCAGCGTTGGACAGGAGTCCTACAATGAGCAGTTCTTC. Translation: CASSVGQESYNEQFF.

This clonotype has at least ten counts. The V call is TRBV4-2, the J call TRBJ1-4; D is possibly TRBD1 (6 bases). The CDR3 consists of 16 residues. Germline CDR1 is LGHNA and CDR2 is YNFKEQ. The ends were cut back, 1 base at V and 4 bases at J, with 13 bases in the middle. This CDR3 reads CASSQVGDRINEKLFF. The CDR3 nucleotides read TGTGCCAGCAGCCAAGTAGGAGACAGGATTAATGAAAAACTGTTTTTT.

Worth noting for this clonotype: This CDR3 fails to terminate in the conserved phenylalanine or tryptophan, so it likely reflects a read error. The chain employs TRBV18 and TRBJ1-5; D remains unclear. This CDR3 has 14 residues. CDR1 KGHSH and CDR2 LQKENI come from the germline V gene. The V end was cut by 3 bases, the J end by 5 bases, with 11 bases between. The CDR3 region has the DNA TGTGCCAGCTCACCCTGGACGGACTATCAGCCCCAGCATTTG. Its translation: CASSPWTDYQPQHL.

Many counts were recorded for this clonotype. The chain couples TRBV5-1 to TRBJ2-1; TRBD2 matches at 10 bases. This CDR3 has 16 residues. CDR1 and CDR2 (germline): SGHRS, YFSETQ. The junction had 4 bases not matched to a gene; V was cut back by 0 bases and J by 4 bases. For the CDR3, the DNA is TGCGCCAGCAGCTTGGGGGCTAGCGGGAGTTACAATGAGCAGTTCTTC. This translates into CASSLGASGSYNEQFF.

In this sample, this clonotype turned up many times. The rearrangement joins TRBV11-2 to TRBJ2-5; no definite D call. Germline lookup yields CDR1 SGHAT and CDR2 FQNNGV. This CDR3 spans 14 amino acids. V lost 4 bases to trimming and J lost 5 bases, with 14 bases between them. CDR3 sequence: CASSSSWASETQYF. The CDR3 nucleotides read TGTGCCAGCAGCTCCAGCTGGGCCAGCGAGACCCAGTACTTC.

This clonotype has a count of ten or more. The chain has TRBV29-1 and TRBJ1-1, with D perhaps matching TRBD1 (6 bases). CDR1 and CDR2 from the germline V gene are SQVTM and ANQGSEA. The V end was cut by 4 bases, the J end by 4 bases, with 13 bases between. The CDR3 has 13 residues. The CDR3 sequence is CSVVGRGPTEAFF. The CDR3 nucleotides read TGCAGCGTTGTTGGGCGGGGGCCCACTGAAGCTTTCTTT.

The rearrangement links TRBV2 to TRBJ1-1, with D tentatively TRBD1 (6 bases). There are 15 residues in the CDR3. V lost 9 bases, J lost 5 bases, and 22 bases lay in between. CDR1 SNHLY and CDR2 FYNNEI come from the germline V gene. The chain's CDR3 is CARTVWAGGGTEAFF. DNA of the CDR3: TGTGCCAGGACCGTTTGGGCTGGGGGCGGGACTGAAGCTTTCTTT.

This clonotype was observed many times. This chain connects TRBV7-6 to TRBJ1-1; D is unclear. This CDR3 spans 15 amino acids. The germline gives CDR1 SGHVS, CDR2 FNYEAQ. The germline V and J ends were trimmed by 4 bases and 0 bases, with 12 bases remaining between them. CDR3: CASSSRTEMNTEAFF. The CDR3 nucleotides read TGTGCCAGCAGCTCCAGGACGGAAATGAACACTGAAGCTTTCTTT.

This clonotype was recorded at least ten times. The chain has TRBV7-3 and TRBJ2-3, with 8 positions matching TRBD2. Per germline, CDR1 SGHTA and CDR2 FQGTGA. V shed 5 bases and J 4 bases; nucleotides not matched to a gene: 5. The CDR3 sequence is 14 residues long. The CDR3, as DNA: TGTGCCAGCAGCCCAGGACTAGCTGCAGATACGCAGTATTTT. It is translated as CASSPGLAADTQYF.